The 25 T cell receptor gamma chains in this list originate from one sample, sequenced in a study of gammadelta T cells in human blood (dated by TCRdb to the early 2020s). Library preparation used RT-PCR. Sequencing took place on an Illumina MiSeq. Clonotypes were called again by TCRdb from the public reads via CATT, and duplicate nucleotide sequences were then merged into one entry. Recorded for this sample are about 390 gamma-chain clones; about 8.7% of them occurred a single time. Of the sample, 23% is held by the ten largest clones. Sequencing used non-Vgamma9Vdelta2 gamma-delta T cells from cord blood. All receptors come from a newborn.

The V call is TRGV3, the J call TRGJP2. Germline assignment: CDR1 VTNTFY and CDR2 YDVSTARD (reference sequence). CDR3 length: 14 amino acids. Trimming took 0 bases from V and 9 from J; bases not matched to a gene: 7. This CDR3 reads CATWDRQAHWIKTF. The CDR3 bases are TGTGCCACCTGGGACAGGCAAGCGCATTGGATCAAGACGTTT.

Judged by abundance, this clone is large. The genes are TRGV9 and TRGJ1 or TRGJ2. The CDR3 length is 12 residues. Germline V gene data show CDR1 as GITISATS and CDR2 as ISYDGTV (reference sequence). Unmatched junction bases numbered 5, after V lost 4 bases and J lost 5 bases. The chain's CDR3 is CALWDLDYKKLF. The CDR3 DNA reads as TGTGCCTTGTGGGACTTGGATTATAAGAAACTCTTT.

This clone was counted a few times. The V gene is TRGV2, the J gene TRGJP2. Germline V lookup: CDR1 EGSNGY, CDR2 YDSYNSKV. J lost 0 bases, V lost 0 bases, and 4 bases had no gene match. The CDR3 length is 16 residues. CDR3 nucleotides: TGTGCCACCTGGGACGGGCGGGATAGTAGTGATTGGATCAAGACGTTT. This gives the protein CATWDGRDSSDWIKTF.

This clone is categorized as hyperexpanded. This chain uses TRGV2 with TRGJ1 or TRGJ2. CDR3 length: 13 amino acids. V was clipped by 0 bases and J by 6 bases; unmatched bases: 5. Germline CDR1 reads EGSNGY; CDR2 reads YDSYNSKV. CDR3 in DNA: TGTGCCACCTGGGACGGGCCGCTTTATAAGAAACTCTTT. Amino acids: CATWDGPLYKKLF.

This clone counts as medium-sized. This rearrangement joins TRGV2 to TRGJ1 or TRGJ2. CDR3 size: 12 residues. Per germline, CDR1 EGSNGY and CDR2 YDSYNSKV. V lost 0 bases and J lost 8; bases outside the gene matches: 4. Written as DNA, the CDR3 is TGTGCCACCTGGGACGGGTCGCATAAGAAACTCTTT. It encodes CATWDGSHKKLF.

This clone is termed large. This rearrangement joins TRGV9 to TRGJ1 or TRGJ2. The CDR3 is 13 amino acids. V lost 2 bases and J lost 4; bases outside the gene matches: 5. The germline V gene encodes CDR1 GITISATS and CDR2 ISYDGTV (reference sequence). DNA for the CDR3: TGTGCCTTGTGGGAGGAATCCTATTATAAGAAACTCTTT. This encodes CALWEESYYKKLF.

By proportion, this clone is large. The J gene is TRGJP2, the V gene TRGV2. Trimming at V came to 6 bases and at J to 0 bases, leaving 1 base not matched to a gene. The CDR3 runs 13 residues. Germline-derived CDR1 and CDR2 are EGSNGY and YDSYNSKV. CDR3 amino acids: CATWNSSDWIKTF. CDR3 nucleotides: TGTGCCACCTGGAATAGTAGTGATTGGATCAAGACGTTT.

A few counts support this clone. The chain joins TRGV2 to TRGJ1 or TRGJ2. Germline V gene data show CDR1 as EGSNGY and CDR2 as YDSYNSKV. After removal of 1 base from V and 6 bases from J, the junction contained 12 bases not matched to a gene. CDR3 length: 15 amino acids. The CDR3 DNA follows: TGTGCCACCTGGGACGGCGAGAGGGGGGGTTATAAGAAACTCTTT. Encoded protein: CATWDGERGGYKKLF.

By share, this clone counts as medium-sized (0.01 to 0.1%). The chain recombines TRGV2 with TRGJ1 or TRGJ2. V was clipped by 0 bases and J by 11 bases; unmatched bases: 4. CDR1 and CDR2 from the germline V gene are EGSNGY and YDSYNSKV. The CDR3 covers 11 residues. The DNA of the CDR3 is TGTGCCACCTGGGACGGGCTGCAGAAACTCTTT. Translated, it gives CATWDGLQKLF.

By share, this clone ranks as hyperexpanded. The chain links TRGV4 to TRGJ1 or TRGJ2. There are 12 residues in the CDR3. Germline CDR1 EGSTGY, CDR2 YDSYTSSV. With V trimmed by 1 base and J by 3 bases, 0 bases remained unmatched. The CDR3 reads CATWDGYYKKLF. CDR3 DNA: TGTGCCACCTGGGATGGTTATTATAAGAAACTCTTT.

Concerning this clone itself: A far larger clone is a single base away, which makes a read error likely. Distinct nucleotide sequences in the sample also encode this CDR3. This chain connects TRGV9 to TRGJ1 or TRGJ2. The CDR3 consists of 15 residues. J gave up 0 bases and V 0 bases, and 5 bases lay outside the gene matches. CDR1 is GITISATS and CDR2 is ISYDGTV in the germline V gene (reference sequence). The CDR3 DNA reads TGTGCCTTGTGGGAGGTGGTCGAGAATTATTATAAGAAACTCTTT. Translation: CALWEVVENYYKKLF.

In this sample, this clone is large. The chain has TRGV10 and TRGJ1 or TRGJ2. TRGV10 has ORF status, its function being uncertain. Trimming removed 8 bases from V and 10 bases from J; junction bases left unmatched: 6. This CDR3 is 10 amino acids long. In DNA form, the CDR3 reads TGTGCTGCGTGGGGGTTAAAGAAACTCTTT. Translating it yields CAAWGLKKLF.

This clone was observed a handful of times. This chain uses TRGV9 with TRGJ1 or TRGJ2. J lost 7 bases, V lost 11 bases, and 14 bases had no gene match. The germline CDR1 and CDR2 sequences are GITISATS and ISYDGTV (reference sequence). The CDR3 has 12 residues. DNA of the CDR3: TGTGCCTGGGGCCTGGGATGGTATAAGAAACTCTTT. The encoded protein is CAWGLGWYKKLF.

Judged by abundance, this clone is large. The chain couples TRGV10 to TRGJ1 or TRGJ2. TRGV10 is filed as an ORF, its function uncertain. The length of the CDR3 is 12 residues. V dropped 8 bases and J dropped 0; count of bases not matched to a gene: 2. The CDR3 loop is CAAWVNYYKKLF. The CDR3 DNA sequence: TGTGCTGCGTGGGTGAATTATTATAAGAAACTCTTT.

The table lists this clone with a few counts. The genes are TRGV8 and TRGJP2. Looked up from germline, CDR1 is VENAVY and CDR2 is YDSYNSRV. V dropped 6 bases and J dropped 1; count of bases not matched to a gene: 14. This CDR3 region has 17 residues. The CDR3 is CATWNTLRASSDWIKTF. Written as DNA, the CDR3 is TGTGCCACCTGGAACACCTTACGAGCTAGTAGTGATTGGATCAAGACGTTT.

The chain is built from TRGV2 and TRGJ1 or TRGJ2. Trimming cost V 1 base and J 5 bases; bases outside gene matches: 2. Germline assignment: CDR1 EGSNGY and CDR2 YDSYNSKV. This CDR3 has 12 amino acids. The CDR3 loop is CATWDGNYKKLF. CDR3 sequence (DNA): TGTGCCACCTGGGACGGAAATTATAAGAAACTCTTT.

In its sample, this clone is large. This rearrangement joins TRGV10 to TRGJP1. TRGV10 is recorded as an ORF, its role being uncertain. Trimming took 8 bases from V and 5 from J; bases not matched to a gene: 12. The CDR3 loop spans 15 amino acids. The CDR3 bases are TGTGCTGCGTGGGACTGGGAGTATACTGGTTGGTTCAAGATATTT. This translates into CAAWDWEYTGWFKIF.

Points on this clone: A much larger clone lies a single base off, so this may be a read error. The V gene is TRGV1, the J gene TRGJ1 or TRGJ2. TRGV1 counts as an open reading frame of uncertain function. CDR3 size: 14 residues. In DNA form, the CDR3 reads TGTGCCACCTGGGACAGGCCTCATTATTATAAGAAACTTTTT. This gives the protein CATWDRPHYYKKLF.

By sample share, this clone is large. This chain uses TRGV9 with TRGJ1 or TRGJ2. The CDR3 runs 9 residues. V lost 10 bases, J lost 6 bases, and 3 bases stayed unmatched. From germline, CDR1 is GITISATS and CDR2 ISYDGTV (reference sequence). CDR3 coding DNA: TGTGCCTTCGGTTATAAGAAACTCTTT. Protein sequence: CAFGYKKLF.

This clone occurred a few times. A clone one base away is much larger, so this may be a read error. V and J are TRGV8 and TRGJ1 or TRGJ2. V lost 0 bases and J lost 5; bases outside the gene matches: 7. Germline-derived CDR1 and CDR2 are VENAVY and YDSYNSRV. The length of the CDR3 is 14 residues. The CDR3 DNA follows: TGTGCCACCTGGGATAGGCACGTGAATTATAAGAAACTCTTT. It is translated as CATWDRHVNYKKLF.

This clone occurred a few times. V gene TRGV2 combines with J gene TRGJ1 or TRGJ2. Germline trimming cut 1 base from V and 2 bases from J; bases unmatched to any gene: 8. Germline-derived CDR1 and CDR2 are EGSNGY and YDSYNSKV. CDR3 size: 15 residues. This CDR3 is CATWDGRSYYYKKLF. The CDR3 DNA sequence: TGTGCCACCTGGGACGGCCGATCATATTATTATAAGAAACTCTTT.

By share, this clone ranks as large (0.1 to 1%). The chain joins TRGV2 to TRGJP2. After removal of 0 bases from V and 2 bases from J, the junction contained 6 bases not matched to a gene. The CDR3 is made up of 16 amino acids. Germline CDR1 and CDR2: EGSNGY and YDSYNSKV. Written as DNA, the CDR3 is TGTGCCACCTGGGACGGGCCAAAGAGTAGTGATTGGATCAAGACGTTT. It yields the protein CATWDGPKSSDWIKTF.

This sequence joins TRGV10 and TRGJ1 or TRGJ2. TRGV10 is an open reading frame whose function is uncertain. CDR3 length: 15 amino acids. The V gene end was trimmed by 8 bases and the J gene end by 0 bases; junction bases not matched to a gene: 11. The CDR3 nucleotides are TGTGCTGCGTGGGATCCCTCTATGAATTATTATAAGAAACTCTTT. Its translation is CAAWDPSMNYYKKLF.

Sample share makes this clone large (0.1 to 1%). The chain carries TRGV3 and TRGJ1 or TRGJ2. The CDR3 totals 14 residues. The J segment lost 2 bases and the V segment lost 0 bases, leaving 4 bases of the junction unmatched. The germline V gene encodes CDR1 VTNTFY and CDR2 YDVSTARD (reference sequence). As DNA, the CDR3 is TGTGCCACCTGGGACAGGCCTCATTATTATAAGAAACTCTTT. Protein sequence: CATWDRPHYYKKLF.

Within the sample, this clone is large. This CDR3 is also generated by other DNA sequences in the sample. The rearrangement joins TRGV9 to TRGJ1 or TRGJ2. With 0 bases clipped from V and 7 bases from J, the junction kept 3 bases outside the gene matches. This CDR3 has 12 amino acids. Germline V CDR1 and CDR2: GITISATS, ISYDGTV (reference sequence). DNA of the CDR3: TGTGCCTTGTGGGAGGTGCGATATAAGAAACTCTTT. This gives the protein CALWEVRYKKLF.